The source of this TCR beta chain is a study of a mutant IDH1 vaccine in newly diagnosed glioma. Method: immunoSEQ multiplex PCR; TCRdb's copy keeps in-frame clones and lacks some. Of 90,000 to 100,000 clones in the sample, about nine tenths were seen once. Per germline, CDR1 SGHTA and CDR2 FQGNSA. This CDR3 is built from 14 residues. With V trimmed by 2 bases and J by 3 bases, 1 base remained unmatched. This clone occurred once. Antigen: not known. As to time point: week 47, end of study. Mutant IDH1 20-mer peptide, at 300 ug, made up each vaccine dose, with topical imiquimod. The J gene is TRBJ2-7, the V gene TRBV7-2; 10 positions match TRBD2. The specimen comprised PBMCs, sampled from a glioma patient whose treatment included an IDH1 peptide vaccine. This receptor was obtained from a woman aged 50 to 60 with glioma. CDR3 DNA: TGTGCCAGCAGCTTACTAGCGGGAGACTACGAGCAGTACTTC. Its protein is CASSLLAGDYEQYF.